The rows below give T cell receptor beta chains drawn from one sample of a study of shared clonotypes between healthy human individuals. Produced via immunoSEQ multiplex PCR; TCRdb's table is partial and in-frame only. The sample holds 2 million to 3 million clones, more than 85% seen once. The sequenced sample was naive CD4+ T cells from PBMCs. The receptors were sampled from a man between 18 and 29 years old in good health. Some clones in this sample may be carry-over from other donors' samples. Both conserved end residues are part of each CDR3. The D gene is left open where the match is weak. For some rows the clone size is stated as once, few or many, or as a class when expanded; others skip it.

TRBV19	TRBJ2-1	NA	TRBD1	TGTGCCAGTAGTATACTGGGCAGGGGGTCCGACAATGAGCAGTTCTTC	CASSILGRGSDNEQFF
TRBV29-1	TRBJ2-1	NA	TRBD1	TGCAGCGTTGTGGCGACAGGGATAAGCAATGAGCAGTTCTTC	CSVVATGISNEQFF
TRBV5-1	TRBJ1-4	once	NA	TGCGCCAGCACCGGTTTGCCGGGGGATGAAAAACTGTTTTTT	CASTGLPGDEKLFF
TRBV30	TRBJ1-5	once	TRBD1	TGTGCCTGGAGTGTCAGACAGGGTGGACAGCCCCAGCATTTT	CAWSVRQGGQPQHF
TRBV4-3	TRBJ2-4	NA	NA	TGCGCCAGCAGCCAAGAGGCCAGAGGTTGGAACATTCAGTACTTC	CASSQEARGWNIQYF
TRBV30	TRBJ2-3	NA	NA	TGTGGTTGCGGGGGCAAAGAGTCAGATACGCAGTATTTT	CGCGGKESDTQYF
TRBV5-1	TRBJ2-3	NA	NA	TGCGCCAGCAGCTCGTGGGCGGGCGATACGCAGTATTTT	CASSSWAGDTQYF
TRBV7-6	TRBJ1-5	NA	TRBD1	TGTGCCAGCAGCCAAAACTCAGGGGGCGCTGGTCAGCCCCAGCATTTT	CASSQNSGGAGQPQHF
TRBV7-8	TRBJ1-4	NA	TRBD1	TGTGCCAGCAGCTTTGTGCAGGGGGTAGCAACTAATGAAAAACTGTTTTTT	CASSFVQGVATNEKLFF
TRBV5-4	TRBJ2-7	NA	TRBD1	TGTGCCAGCAGCTTGGGAGGGACAGGCGGGTACGAGCAGTACTTC	CASSLGGTGGYEQYF
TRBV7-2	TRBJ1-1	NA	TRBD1	TGTGCCAGCAGCACCAACAGGGGGGTGGTTGAAGCTTTCTTT	CASSTNRGVVEAFF
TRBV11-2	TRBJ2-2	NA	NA	TGTGCCAGCAGCTTAGTCGGAGCCAACACCGGGGAGCTGTTTTTT	CASSLVGANTGELFF
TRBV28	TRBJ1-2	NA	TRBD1	TGTGCCAGCAGTTCTAGACAGGGATCCTATGGCTACACCTTC	CASSSRQGSYGYTF
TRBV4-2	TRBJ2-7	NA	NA	TGTGCCAGCAGCCCTGCCGGGGGTACAGACTACGAGCAGTACTTC	CASSPAGGTDYEQYF
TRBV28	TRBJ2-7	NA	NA	TGTGCCAGCGGCCCCCTGGCCTACGAGCAGTACTTC	CASGPLAYEQYF
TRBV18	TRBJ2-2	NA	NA	TGTGCCAGCTCACCACAGCCCAACACCGGGGAGCTGTTTTTT	CASSPQPNTGELFF
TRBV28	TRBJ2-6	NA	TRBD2	TGTGCCAGCAGGCTAGCGGGAGGGGACGGGGCCAACGTCCTGACTTTC	CASRLAGGDGANVLTF
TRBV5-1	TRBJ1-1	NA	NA	TGCGCCAGCAGCTTGGTTCCCTCCTCGGGCAGGACTGAAGCTTTCTTT	CASSLVPSSGRTEAFF
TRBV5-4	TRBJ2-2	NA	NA	TGTGCCAGCAGCTCCCGGGAAAGCGGCGGCGGGGAGCTGTTTTTT	CASSSRESGGGELFF
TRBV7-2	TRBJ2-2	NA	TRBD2	TGTGCCAGCAGACCCCGGTATAGCGGGAGTATTGCCGGGGAGCTGTTTTTT	CASRPRYSGSIAGELFF
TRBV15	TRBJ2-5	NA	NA	TGTGCCACCAGCAGAGACAGTGCCGAGACCCAGTACTTC	CATSRDSAETQYF
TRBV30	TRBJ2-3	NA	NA	TGTGCCTGGAGTAGGGGGGAGACGGATACGCAGTATTTT	CAWSRGETDTQYF